Following are 32 T cell receptor beta chains from one sample sequenced in a study of OX40 agonist ivuxolimab in advanced cancers. Data came from immunoSEQ multiplex PCR; TCRdb stores just in-frame clones and leaves some out. The sample records around 38,000 clones, roughly 80% being singletons. The specimen was CD4+ or CD8+ T cells sorted from blood, collected in a trial of the OX40 agonist ivuxolimab. The receptors come from an adult with an advanced solid tumor such as melanoma, head and neck, liver or kidney cancer.

The chain carries TRBV6-1 and TRBJ2-3; D possibly corresponds to TRBD1 (6 bases). CDR3 length: 16 residues. Germline values: CDR1 MNHNS, CDR2 SASEGT. V lost 3 bases and J 4 bases, leaving 17 bases between the germline ends. The CDR3 nucleotides read TGTGCCAGCAGTGACTTGGCAGGGGTTCCCTCAGATACGCAGTATTTT. Amino acids: CASSDLAGVPSDTQYF.

The V and J genes are TRBV7-8 and TRBJ2-1, with 7 nucleotides matching TRBD1. Germline CDR1 and CDR2: SGHVS and FQNEAQ. The CDR3 has 14 residues. The V segment lost 3 bases and the J segment 1 base; nucleotides outside the gene matches: 0. The CDR3 reads CASSFRGSYNEQFF. In DNA, the CDR3 is TGTGCCAGCAGCTTCAGGGGGTCCTACAATGAGCAGTTCTTC. Filled out from reference TRBV7-8 and TRBJ2-1, the complete variable domain reads GAGVSQSPRYKVAKRGQDVALRCDPISGHVSLFWYQQALGQGPEFLTYFQNEAQLDKSGLPSDRFFAERPEGSVSTLKIQRTQQEDSAVYLCASSFRGSYNEQFFGPGTRLTVL.

The chain links TRBV19 to TRBJ2-1; 8 bases align to TRBD2. The CDR3 length is 15 residues. V lost 3 bases to trimming and J lost 6 bases; unmatched junction nucleotides: 7. Germline V gene data show CDR1 as LNHDA and CDR2 as SQIVND (reference sequence). DNA for the CDR3: TGTGCCAGTAGTATTGCTGGACTAGCTGCCAATGAGCAGTTCTTC. This codes for CASSIAGLAANEQFF.

This clone appeared a single time. The chain links TRBV4-3 to TRBJ1-2; D is unresolved. From germline, CDR1 is LGHNA and CDR2 YSLEER. V dropped 0 bases and J dropped 8 bases, with 16 bases sitting between them. The CDR3 runs 15 residues. The CDR3 DNA is TGCGCCAGCAGCCAAGATCTTAAGGGCAGGACCGGCTACACCTTC. This codes for CASSQDLKGRTGYTF.

V is TRBV10-2 and J is TRBJ1-1; no definite D call. Trimming took off 6 bases at V and 8 bases at J, with 22 bases between the two ends. CDR3 length: 15 residues. Germline V gives CDR1 WSHSY, CDR2 SAAADI. CDR3 DNA sequence: TGCGCCAGCAGGACTAGGGTCCAAAGGGAGCAGGAAGCTTTCTTT. Amino acid sequence: CASRTRVQREQEAFF.

The chain couples TRBV7-2 to TRBJ1-1; 10 nucleotides agree with TRBD1. V gave up 5 bases and J gave up 1 base; unmatched junction bases: 4. The germline V gene has CDR1 SGHTA and CDR2 FQGNSA. The CDR3 extends over 15 amino acids. The CDR3 DNA sequence: TGTGCCAGCAGCCGGACAGGGGGGACGAACACTGAAGCTTTCTTT. Translation gives CASSRTGGTNTEAFF.

The gene calls are TRBV5-1 and TRBJ1-1; D might be TRBD1 (6 bases). Trimming shortened V by 4 bases and J by 2 bases, and 15 bases separated the two germline ends. Germline V gene sequence: CDR1 SGHRS, CDR2 YFSETQ. This CDR3 is 15 amino acids long. The CDR3 region has the DNA TGCGCCAGCAGCATAATTGGGGGGCCAAACACTGAAGCTTTCTTT. This encodes CASSIIGGPNTEAFF.

Within the sample, this clone is medium-sized. This chain connects TRBV30 to TRBJ1-1, with a weak D call TRBD1 (5 bases). The CDR3 runs to 13 residues. Trimming cost V 1 base and J 6 bases, with 12 bases left between them. Germline CDR1 reads GTSNPN; CDR2 reads SVGIG (reference sequence). DNA of the CDR3: TGTGCCTGGAGTGCCGACAGAGGAGCTGAAGCTTTCTTT. Translated, it gives CAWSADRGAEAFF.

This clone was observed a handful of times. The genes are TRBV10-3 and TRBJ1-1; D not resolved. The CDR3 covers 16 residues. V lost 5 bases, J lost 4 bases, and 20 bases lay in between. Germline V gene data show CDR1 as ENHRY and CDR2 as SYGVKD. For the CDR3, the DNA is TGTGCCATCAGTCCCGGAGACGGGGAGTCGGGCACTGAAGCTTTCTTT. This codes for CAISPGDGESGTEAFF.

The chain uses TRBV28 and TRBJ1-2; no clear D gene. V was shortened by 3 bases and J by 4 bases, with 15 bases between the two germline ends. This CDR3 has 15 residues. Germline loops: CDR1 MDHEN, CDR2 SYDVKM. CDR3 protein: CASSFSGRAIYGYTF. CDR3 DNA sequence: TGTGCCAGCAGTTTTTCAGGAAGGGCGATCTATGGCTACACCTTC.

V and J are TRBV19 and TRBJ1-4; TRBD1 is a possible D gene (5 bases). V lost 4 bases, J lost 7 bases, and 13 bases lay in between. Germline-derived CDR1 and CDR2 are LNHDA and SQIVND (reference sequence). The CDR3 runs to 14 residues. CDR3 coding DNA: TGTGCCAGTAGTACCCAGGGAGGGATTGAAAAACTGTTTTTT. Translated, it gives CASSTQGGIEKLFF.

Only one count was recorded for this clone. The rearrangement uses TRBV5-5 and TRBJ2-2; 9 bases map to TRBD2. Trimming removed 4 bases from V and 2 bases from J; junction bases left unmatched: 6. Germline loops: CDR1 SGHKS, CDR2 YYEKEE (reference sequence). The CDR3 loop spans 16 amino acids. CDR3 protein: CASSHSGGLNTGELFF. The CDR3 DNA reads as TGTGCCAGCAGCCATAGCGGGGGCCTTAACACCGGGGAGCTGTTTTTT. The entire variable domain, with the rest obtained from reference TRBV5-5 and TRBJ2-2, is as follows: DAGVTQSPTHLIKTRGQQVTLRCSPISGHKSVSWYQQVLGQGPQFIFQYYEKEERGRGNFPDRFSARQFPNYSSELNVNALLLGDSALYLCASSHSGGLNTGELFFGEGSRLTVL.

The chain recombines TRBV6-5 with TRBJ2-2; 8 bases match TRBD1. Germline lookup yields CDR1 MNHEY and CDR2 SVGAGI. The CDR3 is made up of 14 amino acids. V was clipped by 6 bases and J by 4 bases; unmatched bases: 4. For the CDR3, the DNA is TGTGCCAGCAGCAGGGGGCCTGTCACCGGGGAGCTGTTTTTT. Translating gives CASSRGPVTGELFF.

The CDR3 DNA reads TGTGCCAGCAGCTCTTGGGGATCCTACAATGAGCAGTTCTTC. Translating it yields CASSSWGSYNEQFF. This rearrangement joins TRBV5-5 to TRBJ2-1; D uncertain. Trimming removed 3 bases from V and 1 base from J, with 8 bases in between. This CDR3 has 14 residues. CDR1 is SGHKS and CDR2 is YYEKEE in the germline V gene (reference sequence). Full variable domain (missing parts from reference TRBV5-5 and TRBJ2-1): DAGVTQSPTHLIKTRGQQVTLRCSPISGHKSVSWYQQVLGQGPQFIFQYYEKEERGRGNFPDRFSARQFPNYSSELNVNALLLGDSALYLCASSSWGSYNEQFFGPGTRLTVL.

This sequence joins TRBV28 and TRBJ2-7, with 10 nucleotides matching TRBD2. The germline V gene has CDR1 MDHEN and CDR2 SYDVKM. The CDR3 contains 14 residues. The junction had 8 bases not matched to a gene; V was cut back by 6 bases and J by 6 bases. CDR3 region: CASRIAGGPSEQYF. The CDR3 DNA reads as TGTGCCAGCAGAATAGCGGGAGGTCCTTCCGAGCAGTACTTC.

The V gene is TRBV12-5, the J gene TRBJ1-2, with a possible D match to TRBD1 (5 bases). V shed 8 bases and J shed 4 bases, with 17 bases lying between them. Looked up from germline, CDR1 is LGHNT and CDR2 is FRNRAP. The CDR3 contains 14 residues. The CDR3 protein is CASPYRTPCYGYTF. In DNA, the CDR3 is TGTGCTAGTCCCTACAGGACACCCTGCTATGGCTACACCTTC. Full variable domain (outside the CDR3, taken from reference TRBV12-5 and TRBJ1-2): DARVTQTPRHKVTEMGQEVTMRCQPILGHNTVFWYRQTMMQGLELLAYFRNRAPLDDSGMPKDRFSAEMPDATLATLKIQPSEPRDSAVYFCASPYRTPCYGYTFGSGTRLTVV.

The CDR3 nucleotides read TGTGCCATCAGTGATCAGGGGAACTATGGCTACACCTTC. This codes for CAISDQGNYGYTF. The rearrangement joins TRBV10-3 to TRBJ1-2; tentatively, D is TRBD1 (6 bases). Germline V gene data show CDR1 as ENHRY and CDR2 as SYGVKD. This CDR3 is 13 amino acids long. Trimming pared 3 bases from V and 2 bases from J, leaving 7 bases between.

V and J are TRBV9 and TRBJ2-5; D perhaps matches TRBD2 (6 bases). The CDR3 length is 16 residues. The V end lost 4 bases, the J end lost 5 bases, and 21 bases lay between the germline ends. Per germline, CDR1 SGDLS and CDR2 YYNGEE. DNA of the CDR3: TGTGCCAGCAGCACCGAACTAGCTCTAGAATGGGAGACCCAGTACTTC. Residues: CASSTELALEWETQYF.

The gene calls are TRBV5-4 and TRBJ2-5; no definite D call. The closer fit of TRBJ2-7 to the DNA end suggests the J call may be wrong. Germline V gene sequence: CDR1 SGHNT, CDR2 YYREEE (reference sequence). The CDR3 extends over 12 amino acids. The CDR3 nucleotides read TGTGCCAGCAGCCTATTCGGTCGCGAGCAGTACTTC. Residues: CASSLFGREQYF.

The chain uses TRBV6-1 and TRBJ1-5; D is ambiguous. This CDR3 region has 14 residues. The germline CDR1 and CDR2 sequences are MNHNS and SASEGT. Between the trimmed V and J ends, which lost 5 bases and 3 bases, there was a span of 11 bases. CDR3 sequence (DNA): TGTGCCAGCAGTTATGGAGGGCTCAATCAGCCCCAGCATTTT. Its translation is CASSYGGLNQPQHF.

The CDR3 protein is CASSTTGSKSSYNEQFF. In DNA form, the CDR3 reads TGTGCCAGCAGCACGACAGGGTCCAAGAGCTCCTACAATGAGCAGTTCTTC. The rearrangement links TRBV5-6 to TRBJ2-1, with 7 bases aligning to TRBD1. The V segment lost 4 bases and the J segment 0 bases; nucleotides outside the gene matches: 10. The germline CDR1 and CDR2 sequences are SGHDT and YYEEEE. The CDR3 consists of 17 residues.

The rearrangement links TRBV6-6 to TRBJ2-1; D may be TRBD1 (6 bases). Germline V gives CDR1 MNHNY, CDR2 SVGAGI (reference sequence). Deletions cut 4 bases from V and 7 bases from J, with 14 bases between. The CDR3 totals 14 residues. Written as DNA, the CDR3 is TGTGCCAGCAGTTGGCCGGGACAAGTTAATGAGCAGTTCTTC. Its translation is CASSWPGQVNEQFF.

This chain connects TRBV7-8 to TRBJ1-4, with 7 bases lining up with TRBD1. There are 14 residues in the CDR3. Trimming cost V 5 bases and J 5 bases; bases outside gene matches: 5. Germline CDR1 and CDR2: SGHVS and FQNEAQ. CDR3 nucleotide sequence: TGTGCCAGCAGCCCACAGGGGTTGAATGAAAAACTGTTTTTT. It encodes CASSPQGLNEKLFF.

V is TRBV18 and J is TRBJ2-7; no clear D gene. Germline CDR1 reads KGHSH; CDR2 reads LQKENI. The CDR3 is made up of 13 amino acids. Deletions cut 5 bases from V and 5 bases from J, with 13 bases between. The CDR3 DNA is TGTGCCAGCTCAACCAAAGGGTATGACGAGCAGTACTTC. Its protein is CASSTKGYDEQYF. Supplemented by reference TRBV18 and TRBJ2-7, the full variable domain reads NAGVMQNPRHLVRRRGQEARLRCSPMKGHSHVYWYRQLPEEGLKFMVYLQKENIIDESGMPKERFSAEFPKEGPSILRIQQVVRGDSAAYFCASSTKGYDEQYFGPGTRLTVT.

In its sample, this clone ranks as medium-sized. The same CDR3 is also encoded by other DNA sequences in this sample. CDR3 bases: TGCGCCAGCAGAGGGGACGGGAGCAATCAGCCCCAGCATTTT. Protein sequence: CASRGDGSNQPQHF. The V call is TRBV5-1, the J call TRBJ1-5; D might be TRBD1 (5 bases). Germline CDR1 reads SGHRS; CDR2 reads YFSETQ. V gave up 5 bases and J gave up 1 base, with 10 bases separating them. This CDR3 region has 14 residues.

This clone has just a few counts. This CDR3 is CASSPSWVGELFF. The CDR3 nucleotides read TGTGCCAGCAGCCCATCGTGGGTCGGGGAGCTGTTTTTT. The rearrangement joins TRBV7-9 to TRBJ2-2; D gene unclear. CDR1 SEHNR and CDR2 FQNEAQ come from the germline V gene (reference sequence). The CDR3 extends over 13 amino acids. Trimming stripped 5 bases from V and 7 bases from J, with 11 bases between.

J is TRBJ2-5 and V is TRBV6-5, with D unclear. Trimming took 2 bases from V and 3 from J, leaving 10 bases between them. Germline V CDR1 and CDR2: MNHEY, SVGAGI. This CDR3 has 14 residues. Here the CDR3 reads CASSYTLGKETQYF. The CDR3 DNA is TGTGCCAGCAGTTACACTTTGGGGAAAGAGACCCAGTACTTC.

This clone occurred a few times. This chain links TRBV6-5 with TRBJ2-7; D is possibly TRBD1 (6 bases). Germline assignment: CDR1 MNHEY and CDR2 SVGAGI. The CDR3 is made up of 13 amino acids. Trimming removed 5 bases at V and 3 bases at J, with 11 bases between. The CDR3 sequence is CASSRPGHYEQYF. The DNA for the CDR3 is TGTGCCAGCAGTCGACCGGGACACTACGAGCAGTACTTC.

The chain links TRBV7-8 to TRBJ1-5; tentatively, D is TRBD1 (6 bases). Germline CDR1 and CDR2: SGHVS and FQNEAQ. Trimming shortened V by 1 base and J by 4 bases, and 17 bases separated the two germline ends. The CDR3 extends over 17 amino acids. CDR3 DNA: TGTGCCAGCAGCTTAGGGGGGTGGTGGGACAAAAATCAGCCCCAGCATTTT. Residues: CASSLGGWWDKNQPQHF.

The chain combines TRBV28 with TRBJ2-2; tentative D call: TRBD1 (5 bases). The germline V gene encodes CDR1 MDHEN and CDR2 SYDVKM. The V end was cut by 7 bases, the J end by 6 bases, with 15 bases between. This CDR3 contains 14 residues. CDR3 sequence reads: CASTGRQGSGELFF. The CDR3 coding sequence is TGTGCCAGCACGGGCAGGCAGGGCTCCGGGGAGCTGTTTTTT.

The chain joins TRBV7-9 to TRBJ1-2; D is possibly TRBD1 (5 bases). The CDR3 consists of 16 residues. Trimming stripped 5 bases from V and 1 base from J, with 17 bases between. Germline values: CDR1 SEHNR, CDR2 FQNEAQ (reference sequence). As DNA, the CDR3 is TGTGCCAGCAGCCGACAACGCGGGGGGGATAACTATGGCTACACCTTC. This translates into CASSRQRGGDNYGYTF.

The chain is built from TRBV6-5 and TRBJ2-2; 8 bases agree with TRBD2. The CDR3 has 15 amino acids. Germline V gene sequence: CDR1 MNHEY, CDR2 SVGAGI. V was clipped by 7 bases and J by 0 bases; unmatched bases: 4. The CDR3 DNA reads TGTGCCAGCACTCCCGGGAGGGCGAACACCGGGGAGCTGTTTTTT. This encodes CASTPGRANTGELFF.